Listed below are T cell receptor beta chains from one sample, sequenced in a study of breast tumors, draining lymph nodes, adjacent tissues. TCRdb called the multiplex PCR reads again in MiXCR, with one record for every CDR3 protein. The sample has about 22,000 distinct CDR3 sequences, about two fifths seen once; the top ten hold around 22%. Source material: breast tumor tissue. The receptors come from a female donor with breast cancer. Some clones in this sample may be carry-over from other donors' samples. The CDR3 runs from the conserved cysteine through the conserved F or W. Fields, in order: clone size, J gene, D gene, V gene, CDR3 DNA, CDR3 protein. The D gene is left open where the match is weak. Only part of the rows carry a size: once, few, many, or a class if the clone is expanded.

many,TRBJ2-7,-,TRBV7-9,TGTGCCAGCAGCTTTTCATCCTACGAGCAGTACTTC,CASSFSSYEQYF
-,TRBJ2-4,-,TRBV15,TGTGCCACCAGCAGACAGGGGCAAAACATTCAGTACTTC,CATSRQGQNIQYF
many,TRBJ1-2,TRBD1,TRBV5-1,TGCGCCAGCAGCTTGGTAGGGACAGGGGGCCCTAACTATGGCTACACCTTC,CASSLVGTGGPNYGYTF
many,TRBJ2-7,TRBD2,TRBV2,TGTGCCAGCAGTAGGATAAAGCGGGAGGTAAACTACGAGCAGTACTTC,CASSRIKREVNYEQYF
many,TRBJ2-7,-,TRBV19,TGTGCCAGTAGTAGCGACAATTACGAGCAGTACTTC,CASSSDNYEQYF
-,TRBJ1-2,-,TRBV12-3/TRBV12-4,TGTGCCAGCAGTTTGGGTAGAAACTATGGCTACACCTTC,CASSLGRNYGYTF
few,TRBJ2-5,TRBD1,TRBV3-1,TGTGCCAGCAGCCAAGCCGGGACAGGGGGTCTAGAGACCCAGTACTTC,CASSQAGTGGLETQYF
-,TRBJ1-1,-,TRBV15,TGTGCCACCAACAGAGATGGGAACGCGGCGGCTTTCTTT,CATNRDGNAAAFF
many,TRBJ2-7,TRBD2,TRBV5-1,TGCGCCAGCAGCCTACGGACTAGCCGGGGAGAGCAGTACTTC,CASSLRTSRGEQYF
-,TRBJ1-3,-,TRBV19,TGTGCCAGTAGCTCCGATCTGCGGGTAAGAGGACACACCATATATTTT,CASSSDLRVRGHTIYF
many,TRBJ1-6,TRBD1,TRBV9,TGTGCCAGCAGCGCGGGACAGGTGGCCGAACCCCTCCACTTT,CASSAGQVAEPLHF
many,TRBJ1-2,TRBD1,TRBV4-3,TGCGCCAGCAGCCAAGCGGCAGGGGGCAGTTACTATGGCTACACCTTC,CASSQAAGGSYYGYTF
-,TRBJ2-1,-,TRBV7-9,TGTGCCAGCAATTTAGCCGGGAATGAGCAGTTCTTC,CASNLAGNEQFF
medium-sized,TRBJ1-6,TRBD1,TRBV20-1,TGCAGTGTCCCGGGACAGGGTTTTTCACCCCTCCACTTT,CSVPGQGFSPLHF
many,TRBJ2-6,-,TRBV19,TGTGCCAGTAGCCAGCAGGTTGGGGCCAACGTCCTGACTTTC,CASSQQVGANVLTF
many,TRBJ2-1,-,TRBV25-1,TGTGCCAGCGGAGGTGGTGAGCAGTTCTTC,CASGGGEQFF
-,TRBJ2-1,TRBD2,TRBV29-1,TGCAGCGTTGAAGACGTCGGGAGGGCCTACAATGAGCAGTTCTTC,CSVEDVGRAYNEQFF
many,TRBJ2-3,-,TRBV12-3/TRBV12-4,TGTGCCAGCGGATACACAGATACGCAGTATTTT,CASGYTDTQYF
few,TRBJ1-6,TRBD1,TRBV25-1,TGTGCCAGCAGTGAGGGGGACAGTCGCAATTCACCCCTCCACTTT,CASSEGDSRNSPLHF
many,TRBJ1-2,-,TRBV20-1,TGCAGCGCTATGGTAGGGGGGAACGGTGGCTACACCTTC,CSAMVGGNGGYTF
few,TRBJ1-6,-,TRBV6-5,TGTGCCAGCAGGGAATACAATTCACCCCTCCACTTT,CASREYNSPLHF
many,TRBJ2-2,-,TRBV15,TGTGCCACCAGCAGATTGACCGGTTTGGCCGGGGAGCTGTTTTTT,CATSRLTGLAGELFF
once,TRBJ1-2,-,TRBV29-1,TGCAGCGTTGAGGAAGGAGAGACTAACTATGGCTACACCTTC,CSVEEGETNYGYTF
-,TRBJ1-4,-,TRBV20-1,TGCAGTGCTAGTGGGGGGCTGCTTAATGAAAAACTGTTTTTT,CSASGGLLNEKLFF
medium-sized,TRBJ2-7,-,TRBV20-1,TGCAGTGCCTACTCCAAACTGGAGCAGTACTTC,CSAYSKLEQYF
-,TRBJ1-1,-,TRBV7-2,TGTGCCAGCAGCTTGGGGGGTATGGCTTTCTTT,CASSLGGMAFF
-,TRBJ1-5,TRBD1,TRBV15,TGTGCCACCAGCAGCTACGGGACAGGGGCCCAGCCCCAGCATTTT,CATSSYGTGAQPQHF
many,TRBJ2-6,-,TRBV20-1,TGCAGTGCTAGAGGGGGACGGGCTGGGGCCAACGTCCTGACTTTC,CSARGGRAGANVLTF
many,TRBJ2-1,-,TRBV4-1,TGCGCCAGCAGCCAGTTTAGCAACAATGAGCAGTTCTTC,CASSQFSNNEQFF
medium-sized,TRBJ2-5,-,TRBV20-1,TGCAGTGCTAGTGTCCCAGGGGAGAGGACCCAGTACTTC,CSASVPGERTQYF
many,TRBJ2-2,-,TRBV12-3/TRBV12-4,TGTGCCAGCAGCTCACTAGGGGAGCTGTTTTTT,CASSSLGELFF
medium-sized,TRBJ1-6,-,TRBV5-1,TGCGCCAGCAGCTTAGAGGGCGACTATTCACCCCTCCACTTT,CASSLEGDYSPLHF
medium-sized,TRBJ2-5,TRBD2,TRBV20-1,TGCAGTGCTACCCTCCTCGCGGGGGGGCCCGAGACCCAGTACTTC,CSATLLAGGPETQYF
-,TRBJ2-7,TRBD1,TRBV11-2,TGTGCCAGCTCCCAGGGACAGTCCCTCTACGAGCAGTACTTC,CASSQGQSLYEQYF
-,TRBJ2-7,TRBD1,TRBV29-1,TGCAGCGTTATAGAAAGGGACAGGATTGGGGAGCAGTACTTC,CSVIERDRIGEQYF